This T cell receptor beta chain was captured by sequencing in a study of T cell responses to AZD1222 COVID-19 vaccine (dated by TCRdb to the early 2020s). For context, the study as a whole: Because spike-specific TCR depth and breadth did not differ between the two schedules, AZD1222 recipients who got a second dose at roughly 4 weeks were pooled with those who got a second dose at roughly 12 weeks. TCR sequencing covered fewer than 250 trial participants: 200 to 210 given two doses of AZD1222 and approximately 25 given two doses of MenACWY control vaccine. Trial participants were enrolled by age into subgroups of 18-55, 56-69 and 70-plus years, and roughly 150, 30 and 60 TCR-sequenced participants, respectively, were included in these subgroups.

The meaning of the sample's time point label: baseline before first vaccination. Vaccinee samples were obtained from the UK trials COV001 and COV002, which included a single-blind randomized controlled phase 2/3 trial of AZD1222 (ChAdOx1 nCoV-19) in healthy adults. For TCRbeta chain sequencing, PBMC samples were collected from trial participants at day 0 and at day 28 after the second dose. What the work shows at the level of the full study, not this receptor alone: After two AZD1222 doses, both the breadth and the depth of spike-specific TCRs were significantly higher than at day 0 and than in MenACWY recipients. Reportedly, almost half of the unique spike-specific TCRs recognized epitopes lying outside the regions that are mutated in the B.1.351 and B.1.1.7 variants. Because no samples from the day 14 peak response were available, repertoires could be characterized only after the peak T cell response. Conclusions about previously exposed vaccinees are limited because only five to seven AZD1222 recipients were SARS-CoV-2 seropositive at baseline. Participants were mostly white British, with more females than males. The authors suggested clonal diversity may have been underestimated. The 56-69-year group was small, and its depth increase did not reach significance, likely because of low power. The whole spike protein was spanned by vaccine-associated CD4 TCRs, and dominant responses were seen in regions 160-218 and 743-854.

A word on this clone: What this receptor recognizes is not known. Base quality data are lacking; no much larger clone is found one base away.

The CDR3 regions of human TCRbeta chains were analyzed by immunosequencing. Per the source publication's procedure: TCRs in the repertoires were matched against a reference library of SARS-CoV-2-specific TCRs that had been generated with the MIRA antigen-specificity platform. Breadth was defined as the fraction of unique TCRs that were SARS-CoV-2-associated, and depth was defined as the fraction of total T cells that were SARS-CoV-2-associated. Using the MIRA data, each spike-specific TCR was mapped to the spike region that the TCR reacts to and placed in a CD4 or CD8 class. Log10-transformed breadth and depth values were compared by one-way ANOVA with Sidak's multiple comparisons tests. TCRdb mirrors the immuneACCESS table, restricted to in-frame sequences. Some clones are absent from its copies; in checked studies, under half trace to an unresolved V gene, and the reason for the others is unknown. For V, J and clone size, that table is used; D and trimming come from the DNA. Present in this sample are about 160,000 clones, roughly 92% of which were seen just once. The biggest ten clones account for around 1.3% of the sample.

The receptor was derived from an adult in good health. Sequenced here: peripheral blood, sampled on day 0 of AZD1222 vaccination.

The CDR3 is CASSLTSQRVLGYTF. The sequence in DNA is TGTGCCAGCAGCTTAACCAGTCAAAGGGTCCTGGGCTACACCTTC. In this chain, TRBV5-8 is recombined with TRBJ1-2, with no confidently assigned D gene. The V end loses 2 bases and the J end loses 8 bases, and a stretch of 19 bases separates them. In the germline V gene, CDR1 corresponds to SGHTS and CDR2 to YDEGEE. There are 15 amino acids in the CDR3, from cysteine to phenylalanine inclusive. Just the 45-base CDR3 DNA is kept, in frame starting at base 1.